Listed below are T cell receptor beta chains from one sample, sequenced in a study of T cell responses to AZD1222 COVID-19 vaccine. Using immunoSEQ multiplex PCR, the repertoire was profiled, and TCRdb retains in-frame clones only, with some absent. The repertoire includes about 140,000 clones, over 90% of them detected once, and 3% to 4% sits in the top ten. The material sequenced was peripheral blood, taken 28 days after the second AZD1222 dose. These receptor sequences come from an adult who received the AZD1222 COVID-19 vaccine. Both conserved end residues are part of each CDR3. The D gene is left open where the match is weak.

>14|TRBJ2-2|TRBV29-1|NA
TGCAGCGTTTTGGGGCACAGAGATACCGGGGAGCTGTTTTTT
CSVLGHRDTGELFF
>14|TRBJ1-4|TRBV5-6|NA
TGTGCCAGCGGGGGGGACGACGCTAATGAAAAACTGTTTTTT
CASGGDDANEKLFF
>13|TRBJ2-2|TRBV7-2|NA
TGTGCCAGCAGCTTAGTTCGGTCCGGGGAGCTGTTTTTT
CASSLVRSGELFF
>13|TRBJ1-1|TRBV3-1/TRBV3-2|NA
TGTGCCAGCATTGACAGGATGAACACTGAAGCTTTCTTT
CASIDRMNTEAFF
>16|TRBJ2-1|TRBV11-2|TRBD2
TGTGCCAGCAGCTTAGCGGCTAGCGGGATGTACAATGAGCAGTTCTTC
CASSLAASGMYNEQFF
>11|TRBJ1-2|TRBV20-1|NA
TGCAGTGCTCCAGGGGTGACTGGCTACACCTTC
CSAPGVTGYTF
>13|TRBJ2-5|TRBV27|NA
TGTGCCAGCAGTTTATCTATGCGGGAGACCCAGTACTTC
CASSLSMRETQYF
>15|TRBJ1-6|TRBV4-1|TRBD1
TGCGCCAGCAGCCAAGATTGGACAGGCAATTCACCCCTCCACTTT
CASSQDWTGNSPLHF
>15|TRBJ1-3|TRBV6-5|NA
TGTGCCAGCAGGGCTGGTCGAGTCTCTGGAAACACCATATATTTT
CASRAGRVSGNTIYF
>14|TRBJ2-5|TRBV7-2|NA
TGTGCCAGCAGACCCGAGGGCCAGGGACAGACCCAGTACTTC
CASRPEGQGQTQYF
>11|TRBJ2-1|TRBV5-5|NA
TGTGCCAGCAGCGGGGGGAATGAGCAGTTCTTC
CASSGGNEQFF
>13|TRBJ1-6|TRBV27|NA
TGTGCCAGCAGTTGGGGACTGAATTCACCCCTCCACTTT
CASSWGLNSPLHF
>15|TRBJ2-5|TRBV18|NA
TGTGCCAGCTCACCACAGGGGGGGCTCCAAGAGACCCAGTACTTC
CASSPQGGLQETQYF
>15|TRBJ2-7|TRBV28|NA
TGTGCCAGCAGCCAGATCGGCCGGAGTCCCTACGAGCAGTACTTC
CASSQIGRSPYEQYF
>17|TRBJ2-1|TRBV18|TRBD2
TGTGCCAGCTCACCTGTTCCGGGACTAGCGGGAAACAATGAGCAGTTCTTC
CASSPVPGLAGNNEQFF
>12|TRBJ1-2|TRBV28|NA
TGTGCCAGCAGCCCTTCGTTCTATGGCTACACCTTC
CASSPSFYGYTF
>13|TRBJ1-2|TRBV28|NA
TGTGCCAGCAGTACACAGGGAAACTATGGCTACACCTTC
CASSTQGNYGYTF
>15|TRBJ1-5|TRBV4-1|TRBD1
TGCGCCAGCAGCCAAGTAGGGGACAGTGGTCAGCCCCAGCATTTT
CASSQVGDSGQPQHF
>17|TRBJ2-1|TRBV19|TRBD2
TGTGCCAGTAGTACGGCTTATCCTAGCGGGAGGTACAATGAGCAGTTCTTC
CASSTAYPSGRYNEQFF
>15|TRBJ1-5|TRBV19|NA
TGTGCCAGTATCCAAGATGTTGGGGGCGATCAGCCCCAGCATTTT
CASIQDVGGDQPQHF
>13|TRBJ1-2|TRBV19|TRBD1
TGTGCCAGTATGAGGACAGGGGACAATGGCTACACCTTC
CASMRTGDNGYTF
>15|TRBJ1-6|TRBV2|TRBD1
TGTGCCAGCAGTGCGAGGACAGGACTCTATTCACCCCTCCACTTT
CASSARTGLYSPLHF
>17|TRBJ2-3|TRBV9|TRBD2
TGTGCCAGCAGCGTAGAGGGTCGAGCGGGAGGGCCAGATACGCAGTATTTT
CASSVEGRAGGPDTQYF